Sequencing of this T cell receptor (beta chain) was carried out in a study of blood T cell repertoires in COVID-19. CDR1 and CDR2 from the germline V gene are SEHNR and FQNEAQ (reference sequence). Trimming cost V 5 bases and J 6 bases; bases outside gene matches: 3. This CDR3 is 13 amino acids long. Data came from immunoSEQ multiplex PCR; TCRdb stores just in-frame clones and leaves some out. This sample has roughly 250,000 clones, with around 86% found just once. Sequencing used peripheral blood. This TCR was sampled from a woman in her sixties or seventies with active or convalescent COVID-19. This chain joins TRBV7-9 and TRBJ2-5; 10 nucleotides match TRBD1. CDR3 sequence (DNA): TGTGCCAGCAGCCAGGGACAGGGGAAGACCCAGTACTTC. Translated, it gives CASSQGQGKTQYF.